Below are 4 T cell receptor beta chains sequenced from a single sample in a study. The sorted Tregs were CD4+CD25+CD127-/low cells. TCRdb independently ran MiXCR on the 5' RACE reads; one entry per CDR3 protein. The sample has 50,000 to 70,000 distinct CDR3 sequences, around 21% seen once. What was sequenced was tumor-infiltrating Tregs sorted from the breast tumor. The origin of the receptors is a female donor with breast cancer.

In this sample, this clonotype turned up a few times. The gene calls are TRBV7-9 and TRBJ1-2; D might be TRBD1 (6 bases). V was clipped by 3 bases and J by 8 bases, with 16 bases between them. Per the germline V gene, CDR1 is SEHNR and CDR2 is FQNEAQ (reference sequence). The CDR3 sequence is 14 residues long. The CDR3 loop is CASSLLSQGNGYTF. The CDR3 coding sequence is TGTGCCAGCAGCTTGTTATCACAGGGTAACGGCTACACCTTC.

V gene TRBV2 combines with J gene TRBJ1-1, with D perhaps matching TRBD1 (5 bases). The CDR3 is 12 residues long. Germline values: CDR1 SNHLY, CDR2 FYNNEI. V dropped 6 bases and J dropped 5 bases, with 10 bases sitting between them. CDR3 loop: CASRDMRTEAFF. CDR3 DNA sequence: TGTGCCAGCAGGGACATGAGGACTGAAGCTTTCTTT.

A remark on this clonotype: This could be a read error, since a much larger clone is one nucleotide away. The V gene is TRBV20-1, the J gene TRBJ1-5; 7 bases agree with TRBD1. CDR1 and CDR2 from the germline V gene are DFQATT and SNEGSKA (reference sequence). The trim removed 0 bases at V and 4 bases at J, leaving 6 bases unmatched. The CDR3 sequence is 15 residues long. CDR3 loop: CSAREQGRANQPQHF. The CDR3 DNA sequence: TGCAGTGCTAGAGAACAGGGGCGTGCAAATCAGCCCCAGCATTTT.

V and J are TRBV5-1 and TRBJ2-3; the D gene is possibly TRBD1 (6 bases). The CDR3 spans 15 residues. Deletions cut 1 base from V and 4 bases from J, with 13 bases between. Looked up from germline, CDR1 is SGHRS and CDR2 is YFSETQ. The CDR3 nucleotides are TGCGCCAGCAGCTTGTACGGCAGGGGATCAGATACGCAGTATTTT. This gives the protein CASSLYGRGSDTQYF. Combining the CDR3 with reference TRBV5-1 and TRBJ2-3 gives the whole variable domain KAGVTQTPRYLIKTRGQQVTLSCSPISGHRSVSWYQQTPGQGLQFLFEYFSETQRNKGNFPGRFSGRQFSNSRSEMNVSTLELGDSALYLCASSLYGRGSDTQYFGPGTRLTVL.